This TCR beta chain originates from a study of blood T cells in healthy people across ages. Background on the study: Template switching caught about one barcoded beta molecule for each two T cells. Study-wide results and caveats: Strong correlation linked observed beta diversity and percent naive T cells.

This clonotype was picked up a small number of times. Its antigen is still unknown. With a J-beta primer mix and a sample-barcoded 5' primer, a second PCR ran about 7 to 12 cycles. TCRdb used MiXCR to reprocess the 5' RACE reads, holding one entry per CDR3 protein. The data show approximately 1,000,000 distinct CDR3 sequences, more than 30% seen once. Germline V gene sequence: CDR1 MGHRA, CDR2 YSYEKL. Trimming removed 0 bases from V and 4 bases from J, with 12 bases in between. This CDR3 is built from 15 residues. Those donating, healthy Caucasian individuals from Russia, were aged about 6 to 100. PBMCs, at least 7 million per sample, were isolated.

The origin of this receptor is a man aged 18 to 30 in good health. The chain couples TRBV4-1 to TRBJ2-5; D perhaps matches TRBD2 (5 bases). The sequenced sample consisted of blood. The chain's CDR3 is CASSQDGTGLETQYF. The CDR3 region has the DNA TGCGCCAGCAGCCAAGATGGAACGGGGTTAGAGACCCAGTACTTC.